One and the same sample provided the 8 T cell receptor beta chains below, sequenced in a study of T cell changes during pregnancy in multiple sclerosis. Measured with immunoSEQ multiplex PCR; TCRdb has only the in-frame clones, and not every one. The sample lists some 70,000 clones, about 89% occurring once. The sample consisted of peripheral blood, taken in the second trimester of pregnancy. The receptors shown here come from a female donor with multiple sclerosis, enrolled in a pregnancy study.

The rearrangement joins TRBV14 to TRBJ1-1; D remains unclear. The CDR3 runs 15 residues. From germline, CDR1 is SGHDN and CDR2 FVKESK. The V gene lost 6 bases and the J gene lost 0 bases, with 14 bases spanning the gap. CDR3 amino acids: CASSHISSMNTEAFF. The CDR3, as DNA: TGTGCCAGCAGTCACATTAGCAGTATGAACACTGAAGCTTTCTTT. The full variable domain, completed using reference TRBV14 and TRBJ1-1, is EAGVTQFPSHSVIEKGQTVTLRCDPISGHDNLYWYRRVMGKEIKFLLHFVKESKQDESGMPNNRFLAERTGGTYSTLKVQPAELEDSGVYFCASSHISSMNTEAFFGQGTRLTVV.

This clone was observed once. The chain carries TRBV4-1 and TRBJ2-5, with a tentative D call TRBD1 (6 bases). The CDR3 is 15 residues long. CDR1 MGHRA and CDR2 YSYEKL come from the germline V gene. Trimming removed 5 bases from V and 5 bases from J, with 18 bases in between. The CDR3 sequence is CASSSRQAPGETQYF. The CDR3 DNA sequence: TGCGCCAGCAGCTCCCGACAGGCCCCTGGGGAGACCCAGTACTTC.

This sequence joins TRBV18 and TRBJ2-2, with 12 bases lining up with TRBD2. CDR3 length equals 16 residues. The germline V gene encodes CDR1 KGHSH and CDR2 LQKENI. Unmatched junction bases numbered 3, after V lost 6 bases and J lost 1 base. The CDR3 DNA follows: TGTGCCAGCTCGCTGACTAGCGGGGGGAACACCGGGGAGCTGTTTTTT. Amino acids: CASSLTSGGNTGELFF.

V and J are TRBV6-5 and TRBJ1-2; maybe TRBD1 (6 bases). This CDR3 comprises 15 residues. V was cut by 4 bases and J by 7 bases, with 19 bases left in between. Germline assignment: CDR1 MNHEY and CDR2 SVGAGI. The CDR3 loop is CASSFYREASGGYTF. As DNA, the CDR3 is TGTGCCAGCAGTTTTTACAGGGAAGCAAGTGGTGGCTACACCTTC.

The genes are TRBV19 and TRBJ1-6; 10 bases agree with TRBD1. The CDR3 consists of 15 residues. Germline values: CDR1 LNHDA, CDR2 SQIVND (reference sequence). J was trimmed by 4 bases and V by 9 bases; bases with no gene match: 6. Here the CDR3 DNA reads TGTGCCAGCACCGGGACAGGGGTTTATAATTCACCCCTCCACTTT. Its protein product is CASTGTGVYNSPLHF.

CDR3 DNA: TGTGCCAGCAGTCCCAACCCCGGGACAGGGCCATCACCCCTCCACTTT. It is translated as CASSPNPGTGPSPLHF. V is TRBV2 and J is TRBJ1-6; 9 nucleotides match TRBD1. The trim removed 5 bases at V and 10 bases at J, leaving 12 bases unmatched. Germline CDR1 SNHLY, CDR2 FYNNEI. The CDR3 sequence is 16 residues long. The full variable domain, its missing parts supplied by reference TRBV2 and TRBJ1-6, is EPEVTQTPSHQVTQMGQEVILRCVPISNHLYFYWYRQILGQKVEFLVSFYNNEISEKSEIFDDQFSVERPDGSNFTLKIRSTKLEDSAMYFCASSPNPGTGPSPLHFGNGTRLTVT.

This sequence joins TRBV25-1 and TRBJ1-2; D gene unclear. This CDR3 is built from 13 residues. V lost 3 bases and J 3 bases, leaving 8 bases between the germline ends. The V gene's germline CDR1 is MGHDK and CDR2 SYGVNS. Here the CDR3 reads CASSDLGDYGYTF. In nucleotides, the CDR3 is TGTGCCAGCAGTGATCTGGGAGACTATGGCTACACCTTC.

The CDR3 region is CASSPQGRPEQYF. Here the CDR3 DNA reads TGTGCCAGCAGTCCACAGGGAAGGCCCGAGCAGTACTTC. The chain carries TRBV6-5 and TRBJ2-7; tentative D call: TRBD1 (6 bases). Trimming took 5 bases from V and 6 from J, leaving 14 bases between them. Germline V gene lookup returns CDR1 MNHEY and CDR2 SVGAGI. The CDR3 loop spans 13 amino acids.